A selection of T cell receptor beta chains follows, all from one sample in a study of blood T cell repertoires in COVID-19. The assay was immunoSEQ multiplex PCR, and TCRdb's table has in-frame clones only and misses some. The profile shows about 180,000 clones, approximately 85% of them singletons. The sample taken for sequencing was peripheral blood. These receptors came from a man between 60 and 75 years old with acute or convalescent COVID-19. Each CDR3 is given with its conserved first and last residue. D genes are given only for firm matches. Rows may omit the clone size; those that give it use once, few, many or a size class.

J gene: TRBJ2-1
V gene: TRBV5-1
D gene: .
clone size: .
CDR3 protein: CASSPLGYNEQFF
CDR3 DNA: TGCGCCAGCAGCCCCCTCGGTTACAATGAGCAGTTCTTC

J gene: TRBJ2-3
V gene: TRBV7-2
D gene: .
clone size: .
CDR3 protein: CASSISVDSGTDTQYF
CDR3 DNA: TGTGCCAGCAGCATTAGCGTGGACTCAGGCACAGATACGCAGTATTTT

J gene: TRBJ1-3
V gene: TRBV28
D gene: .
clone size: .
CDR3 protein: CASSPGGAGNTIYF
CDR3 DNA: TGTGCCAGCAGCCCGGGAGGGGCTGGAAACACCATATATTTT

J gene: TRBJ1-2
V gene: TRBV20-1
D gene: .
clone size: .
CDR3 protein: CSASVGGYTF
CDR3 DNA: TGCAGTGCTAGCGTCGGTGGCTACACCTTC

J gene: TRBJ2-2
V gene: TRBV28
D gene: TRBD2
clone size: .
CDR3 protein: CASSPRRLAGGTGELFF
CDR3 DNA: TGTGCCAGCAGCCCAAGACGCCTAGCGGGAGGCACCGGGGAGCTGTTTTTT

J gene: TRBJ2-3
V gene: TRBV6-2/TRBV6-3
D gene: TRBD2
clone size: .
CDR3 protein: CASSKIGLAGIPPTQYF
CDR3 DNA: TGTGCCAGCAGTAAAATTGGACTAGCGGGAATACCCCCAACGCAGTATTTT

J gene: TRBJ1-2
V gene: TRBV27
D gene: .
clone size: .
CDR3 protein: CASSVQGPYGYTF
CDR3 DNA: TGTGCCAGCAGTGTACAGGGACCGTATGGCTACACCTTC

J gene: TRBJ1-1
V gene: TRBV27
D gene: .
clone size: .
CDR3 protein: CASSFGRGNTEAFF
CDR3 DNA: TGTGCCAGCAGTTTTGGCAGGGGGAACACTGAAGCTTTCTTT

J gene: TRBJ2-3
V gene: TRBV29-1
D gene: TRBD2
clone size: .
CDR3 protein: CSVVRLAGVTDTQYF
CDR3 DNA: TGCAGCGTTGTACGGCTAGCGGGAGTCACAGATACGCAGTATTTT

J gene: TRBJ1-5
V gene: TRBV2
D gene: .
clone size: .
CDR3 protein: CASNGGFNQPQHF
CDR3 DNA: TGTGCCAGCAACGGGGGGTTCAATCAGCCCCAGCATTTT

J gene: TRBJ2-7
V gene: TRBV28
D gene: TRBD1
clone size: once
CDR3 protein: CASRGQGSEQYF
CDR3 DNA: TGTGCCAGCAGGGGACAGGGGTCCGAGCAGTACTTC

J gene: TRBJ2-2
V gene: TRBV5-1
D gene: .
clone size: .
CDR3 protein: CASSQLRDTGELFF
CDR3 DNA: TGCGCCAGCAGCCAGCTCAGGGATACCGGGGAGCTGTTTTTT

J gene: TRBJ2-1
V gene: TRBV11-2
D gene: .
clone size: few
CDR3 protein: CASSLGLANEQFF
CDR3 DNA: TGTGCCAGCAGCTTAGGGCTAGCAAATGAGCAGTTCTTC

J gene: TRBJ1-1
V gene: TRBV28
D gene: .
clone size: .
CDR3 protein: CASSPSGVSMNTEAFF
CDR3 DNA: TGTGCCAGCAGTCCCTCAGGGGTGTCCATGAACACTGAAGCTTTCTTT

J gene: TRBJ1-4
V gene: TRBV10-3
D gene: .
clone size: .
CDR3 protein: CAISDGGLSEKLFF
CDR3 DNA: TGTGCCATCAGTGACGGGGGTTTGAGTGAAAAACTGTTTTTT

J gene: TRBJ2-1
V gene: TRBV9
D gene: TRBD2
clone size: .
CDR3 protein: CASSVTSGSIAIF
CDR3 DNA: TGTGCCAGCAGCGTAACTAGCGGGAGTATTGCGATCTTC

J gene: TRBJ2-1
V gene: TRBV5-4
D gene: TRBD2
clone size: .
CDR3 protein: CASSLASGRAREQFF
CDR3 DNA: TGTGCCAGCAGCTTGGCTAGCGGGAGGGCTAGGGAGCAGTTCTTC

J gene: TRBJ1-5
V gene: TRBV27
D gene: .
clone size: .
CDR3 protein: CASSLYYRVGNQPQHF
CDR3 DNA: TGTGCCAGCAGTTTATACTACAGGGTGGGCAATCAGCCCCAGCATTTT

J gene: TRBJ1-4
V gene: TRBV4-1
D gene: .
clone size: .
CDR3 protein: CASSQVSGEKLFF
CDR3 DNA: TGCGCCAGCAGCCAAGTTTCCGGTGAAAAACTGTTTTTT

J gene: TRBJ2-1
V gene: TRBV4-1
D gene: TRBD2
clone size: .
CDR3 protein: CASSQGLAGGYYNEQFF
CDR3 DNA: TGCGCCAGCAGCCAGGGTTTAGCGGGGGGGTATTACAATGAGCAGTTCTTC

J gene: TRBJ1-4
V gene: TRBV19
D gene: TRBD1
clone size: .
CDR3 protein: CASSADRAREKLFF
CDR3 DNA: TGTGCCAGTAGTGCGGACAGGGCACGGGAAAAACTGTTTTTT

J gene: TRBJ2-1
V gene: TRBV6-5
D gene: .
clone size: few
CDR3 protein: CASRSLGGYNEQFF
CDR3 DNA: TGTGCCAGCAGATCACTAGGGGGTTACAATGAGCAGTTCTTC

J gene: TRBJ2-3
V gene: TRBV5-1
D gene: .
clone size: .
CDR3 protein: CASSLAQASDTQYF
CDR3 DNA: TGCGCCAGCAGCTTGGCCCAGGCGTCAGATACGCAGTATTTT

J gene: TRBJ2-1
V gene: TRBV9
D gene: TRBD1
clone size: .
CDR3 protein: CASSDSPGQGMFNEQFF
CDR3 DNA: TGTGCCAGCAGCGATTCCCCCGGACAGGGTATGTTCAATGAGCAGTTCTTC

J gene: TRBJ2-7
V gene: TRBV7-6
D gene: .
clone size: few
CDR3 protein: CASSLEDRIEDEQYF
CDR3 DNA: TGTGCCAGCAGCTTGGAGGACAGAATAGAGGACGAGCAGTACTTC

J gene: TRBJ2-7
V gene: TRBV24-1
D gene: .
clone size: .
CDR3 protein: CATSPSLYEQYF
CDR3 DNA: TGTGCCACCAGCCCGTCCCTTTACGAGCAGTACTTC

J gene: TRBJ1-2
V gene: TRBV3-1/TRBV3-2
D gene: TRBD1
clone size: .
CDR3 protein: CASSQELTGIGYTF
CDR3 DNA: TGTGCCAGCAGCCAAGAATTGACAGGGATTGGCTACACCTTC

J gene: TRBJ2-7
V gene: TRBV28
D gene: .
clone size: .
CDR3 protein: CASAGGPYEQYF
CDR3 DNA: TGTGCTTCGGCCGGGGGGCCCTACGAGCAGTACTTC

J gene: TRBJ1-3
V gene: TRBV19
D gene: .
clone size: .
CDR3 protein: CASSIGSSGNTIYF
CDR3 DNA: TGTGCCAGTAGTATCGGGAGCTCTGGAAACACCATATATTTT

J gene: TRBJ2-7
V gene: TRBV5-1
D gene: .
clone size: .
CDR3 protein: CASSLEMMIIQDRQYEQYF
CDR3 DNA: TGCGCCAGCAGCTTGGAAATGATGATCATACAGGATAGGCAATACGAGCAGTACTTC

J gene: TRBJ1-6
V gene: TRBV5-1
D gene: .
clone size: .
CDR3 protein: CASRLEDRGPLHF
CDR3 DNA: TGCGCCAGCAGATTAGAGGATAGGGGACCCCTCCACTTT

J gene: TRBJ2-3
V gene: TRBV24-1
D gene: TRBD2
clone size: .
CDR3 protein: CATSDFAREGTDTQYF
CDR3 DNA: TGTGCCACCAGTGATTTTGCGCGGGAGGGCACAGATACGCAGTATTTT

J gene: TRBJ1-6
V gene: TRBV27
D gene: .
clone size: .
CDR3 protein: CASRQVLNSPLHF
CDR3 DNA: TGTGCCAGTCGACAGGTTCTGAATTCACCCCTCCACTTT

J gene: TRBJ1-5
V gene: TRBV7-9
D gene: TRBD1
clone size: .
CDR3 protein: CASQPGGANQPQHF
CDR3 DNA: TGTGCCAGCCAGCCAGGGGGCGCGAATCAGCCCCAGCATTTT

J gene: TRBJ2-1
V gene: TRBV27
D gene: TRBD1
clone size: .
CDR3 protein: CASSYRQGTYNEQFF
CDR3 DNA: TGTGCCAGCAGTTACCGACAGGGAACATACAATGAGCAGTTCTTC

J gene: TRBJ2-3
V gene: TRBV4-1
D gene: .
clone size: once
CDR3 protein: CASSQIANGTDTQYF
CDR3 DNA: TGCGCCAGCAGCCAAATTGCCAACGGGACAGATACGCAGTATTTT

J gene: TRBJ1-3
V gene: TRBV5-6
D gene: TRBD1
clone size: .
CDR3 protein: CASSHRGFSGNTIYF
CDR3 DNA: TGTGCCAGCAGCCACAGGGGTTTCTCTGGAAACACCATATATTTT

J gene: TRBJ2-7
V gene: TRBV27
D gene: .
clone size: once
CDR3 protein: CASSSHSRQATYF
CDR3 DNA: TGTGCCAGCAGTTCCCACTCTAGACAGGCCACGTACTTC

J gene: TRBJ2-7
V gene: TRBV14
D gene: TRBD1
clone size: .
CDR3 protein: CASSTVTGGYEQYF
CDR3 DNA: TGTGCCAGCAGCACAGTTACAGGGGGCTACGAGCAGTACTTC

J gene: TRBJ2-3
V gene: TRBV9
D gene: .
clone size: .
CDR3 protein: CASSVGLVTDTQYF
CDR3 DNA: TGTGCCAGCAGCGTAGGACTAGTCACAGATACGCAGTATTTT

J gene: TRBJ2-2
V gene: TRBV19
D gene: .
clone size: .
CDR3 protein: CASSIWEFTGELFF
CDR3 DNA: TGTGCCAGTAGTATTTGGGAGTTCACCGGGGAGCTGTTTTTT

J gene: TRBJ2-7
V gene: TRBV27
D gene: .
clone size: .
CDR3 protein: CASSLSPGGYEQYF
CDR3 DNA: TGTGCCAGCAGTTTATCCCCCGGGGGCTACGAGCAGTACTTC

J gene: TRBJ1-1
V gene: TRBV11-3
D gene: TRBD1
clone size: .
CDR3 protein: CASSRNRGDTEAFF
CDR3 DNA: TGTGCCAGCAGTCGCAACAGGGGGGACACTGAAGCTTTCTTT

J gene: TRBJ1-1
V gene: TRBV30
D gene: TRBD1
clone size: .
CDR3 protein: CAWRRYRDSEAEAFF
CDR3 DNA: TGTGCCTGGAGGCGTTACCGGGACAGTGAAGCTGAAGCTTTCTTT

J gene: TRBJ2-1
V gene: TRBV28
D gene: .
clone size: .
CDR3 protein: CASSPQGGEGLGYNEQFF
CDR3 DNA: TGTGCCAGCAGCCCGCAGGGGGGGGAGGGACTAGGGTACAATGAGCAGTTCTTC

J gene: TRBJ2-1
V gene: TRBV18
D gene: TRBD1
clone size: .
CDR3 protein: CASSPGQGFGEQFF
CDR3 DNA: TGTGCCAGCTCACCGGGACAGGGGTTTGGGGAGCAGTTCTTC

J gene: TRBJ1-1
V gene: TRBV5-1
D gene: .
clone size: once
CDR3 protein: CASRGQGLTEAFF
CDR3 DNA: TGCGCCAGCAGAGGGCAGGGCCTTACTGAAGCTTTCTTT

J gene: TRBJ2-1
V gene: TRBV28
D gene: .
clone size: .
CDR3 protein: CASSVDTANNEQFF
CDR3 DNA: TGTGCCAGCAGTGTTGACACGGCTAACAATGAGCAGTTCTTC

J gene: TRBJ2-1
V gene: TRBV6-2/TRBV6-3
D gene: TRBD2
clone size: .
CDR3 protein: CASSSGTSLNYNEQFF
CDR3 DNA: TGTGCCAGCAGTTCCGGGACTAGCTTAAACTACAATGAGCAGTTCTTC

J gene: TRBJ2-7
V gene: TRBV5-4
D gene: TRBD2
clone size: .
CDR3 protein: CASSSGWGGSSYEQYF
CDR3 DNA: TGTGCCAGCAGCTCGGGTTGGGGCGGGAGCTCCTACGAGCAGTACTTC